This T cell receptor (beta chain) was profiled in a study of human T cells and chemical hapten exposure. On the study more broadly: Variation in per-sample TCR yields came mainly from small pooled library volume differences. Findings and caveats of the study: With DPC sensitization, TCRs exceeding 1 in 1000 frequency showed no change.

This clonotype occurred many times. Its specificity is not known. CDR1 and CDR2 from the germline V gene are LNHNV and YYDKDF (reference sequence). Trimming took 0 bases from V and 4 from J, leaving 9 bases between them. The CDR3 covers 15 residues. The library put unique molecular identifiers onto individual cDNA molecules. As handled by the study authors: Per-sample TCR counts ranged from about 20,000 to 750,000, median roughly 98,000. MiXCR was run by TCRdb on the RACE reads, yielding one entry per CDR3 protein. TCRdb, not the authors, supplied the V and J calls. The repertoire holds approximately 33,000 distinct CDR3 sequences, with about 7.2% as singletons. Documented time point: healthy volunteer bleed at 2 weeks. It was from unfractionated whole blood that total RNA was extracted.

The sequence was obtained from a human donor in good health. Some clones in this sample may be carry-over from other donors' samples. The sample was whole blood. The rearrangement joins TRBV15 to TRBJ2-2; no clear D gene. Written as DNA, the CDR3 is TGTGCCACCAGCAGAGATAAGGGTTTCACCGGGGAGCTGTTTTTT. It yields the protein CATSRDKGFTGELFF.